Listed here is a single T cell receptor (beta chain). This specimen comes from a study of STAT5B mutations in CD4+ large granular lymphocyte leukemia. Clones were sequenced by immunoSEQ multiplex PCR, and TCRdb holds only the in-frame ones, with some missing. The sample gives about 29,000 clones, roughly 79% of which show up once; around 1% is in the top ten. The sequenced sample was CD4+ T cells from blood buffy coats. This sequence originates from a human donor in good health.

This chain's CDR3 is CASGMGQGEYNEQFF. The CDR3 coding sequence is TGTGCCAGCGGAATGGGACAGGGTGAATACAATGAGCAGTTCTTC. The V call is TRBV4-2, the J call TRBJ2-1, with TRBD1 matching over 9 bases. The CDR3 has 15 residues. The germline V gene encodes CDR1 LGHNA and CDR2 YNFKEQ. The junction had 9 bases not matched to a gene; V was cut back by 8 bases and J by 4 bases.